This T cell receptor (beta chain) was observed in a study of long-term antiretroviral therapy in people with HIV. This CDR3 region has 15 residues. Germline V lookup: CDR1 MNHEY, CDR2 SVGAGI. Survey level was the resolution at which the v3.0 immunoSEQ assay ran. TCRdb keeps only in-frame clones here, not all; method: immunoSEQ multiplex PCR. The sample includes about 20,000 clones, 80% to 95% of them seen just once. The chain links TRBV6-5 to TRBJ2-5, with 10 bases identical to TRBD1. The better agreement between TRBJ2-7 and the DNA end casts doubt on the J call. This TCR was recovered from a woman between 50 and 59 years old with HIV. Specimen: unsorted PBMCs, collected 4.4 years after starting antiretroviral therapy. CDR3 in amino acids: CASSTSGQGSYEQYF. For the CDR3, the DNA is TGTGCCAGCAGTACCTCGGGACAGGGGTCCTACGAGCAGTACTTC.